Presented here are 3 T cell receptor beta chains from one specimen sequenced in a study of cytomegalovirus exposure and HLA in healthy donors. PCR primers comprised 60 Vbeta and 13 Jbeta primers. Assay: immunoSEQ multiplex PCR; the TCRdb copy retains only in-frame clones and omits some. This table holds 100,000 to 150,000 clones, under 12% found once. Sequenced input: PBMCs. Source of these receptors: a young woman in good health and CMV-seropositive.

There are a few counts of this clone. The chain uses TRBV2 and TRBJ2-7, with TRBD2 matching 10 bases. J was trimmed by 12 bases and V by 2 bases; bases with no gene match: 10. Germline V gives CDR1 SNHLY, CDR2 FYNNEI. The CDR3 has 14 amino acids. For the CDR3, the DNA is TGTGCCAGCAGTGAAACGGTTGAACTAGCGGGACTGTACTTC. Residues: CASSETVELAGLYF.

The chain carries TRBV27 and TRBJ2-1; 10 bases map to TRBD2. The V and J ends lost 8 bases and 6 bases, in that order; junction bases with no gene match: 13. The CDR3 contains 16 residues. Per the germline V gene, CDR1 is MNHEY and CDR2 is SMNVEV (reference sequence). The CDR3 coding sequence is TGTGCCAGCCCTCCGAAGCGGGAGGGCCTAATCAATGAGCAGTTCTTC. It codes for CASPPKREGLINEQFF.

This clone appeared a few times. The chain is built from TRBV2 and TRBJ2-3; 8 positions match TRBD2. The CDR3 is made up of 14 amino acids. Germline V CDR1 and CDR2: SNHLY, FYNNEI. After removal of 6 bases from V and 1 base from J, the junction contained 3 bases not matched to a gene. The CDR3 nucleotides read TGTGCCAGCAGAGCGGGAGTTGGCACAGATACGCAGTATTTT. This gives the protein CASRAGVGTDTQYF.